This is a list of T cell receptor beta chains from one sample in a study of T-cell reconstitution after alpha-beta-depleted transplantation in children. TCRdb redid the calling of the PCR reads with MiXCR, one entry per CDR3 protein. The data hold under 300,000 distinct CDR3 sequences, with 11% observed a single time. Source: peripheral blood, taken 180 days after TCRalphabeta/CD19-depleted stem cell transplant. Receptor source: a male patient between 2 and 15 years old who had a stem cell transplant for chronic granulomatous disease, so the T cells may come from the graft donor. The CDR3 runs from the conserved cysteine through the conserved F or W. A D gene is named only where the DNA matches it firmly. The size field is filled for only some rows; it gives once, few, many or a size class.

abundance	v_gene	d_gene	j_gene	CDR3nt	CDR3aa
many	TRBV6-2/TRBV6-3	TRBD1	TRBJ2-1	TGTGCCAGCAGAGGACAGGGAGGAGGGTACAATGAGCAGTTCTTC	CASRGQGGGYNEQFF
many	TRBV5-1	TRBD2	TRBJ2-3	TGCGCCAGCAGATGGACTAGCGGGGTCCAAGATACGCAGTATTTT	CASRWTSGVQDTQYF
many	TRBV20-1	TRBD1	TRBJ2-4	TGCAGTGCAAGAACAGGGGAGTGGATAAACATTCAGTACTTC	CSARTGEWINIQYF
once	TRBV5-4	TRBD1	TRBJ1-2	TGTGCCAGCAGCGTGGGACAGGGGACTAACTATGGCTACACCTTC	CASSVGQGTNYGYTF
many	TRBV7-9	.	TRBJ2-1	TGTGCCAGCAGCCCCGCACCGGGGAATGAGCAGTTCTTC	CASSPAPGNEQFF
many	TRBV12-3/TRBV12-4	.	TRBJ1-2	TGTGCCAGCAGCCTTAACCTTGGCTACACCTTC	CASSLNLGYTF
many	TRBV11-1	TRBD2	TRBJ2-2	TGTGCCAGCAGCTTAGTCACTAGCGGGAGAGTCTTGAGCGGGGAGCTGTTTTTT	CASSLVTSGRVLSGELFF
.	TRBV2	.	TRBJ1-5	TGTGCCAGCAGTGATCAGGGGACAATACCCAATCAGCCCCAGCATTTT	CASSDQGTIPNQPQHF
many	TRBV7-8	.	TRBJ2-5	TGTGCCAGCAGCTTAGCTCCGGTCGGAGAGACCCAGTACTTC	CASSLAPVGETQYF
many	TRBV12-3/TRBV12-4	TRBD1	TRBJ1-5	TGTGCCAGCAGTGGGGACAGCGACCTCAATCAGCCCCAGCATTTT	CASSGDSDLNQPQHF
many	TRBV20-1	TRBD2	TRBJ2-7	TGCAGTGCTAGAAACATAGCGGGGGGCTTATCCTACGAGCAGTACTTC	CSARNIAGGLSYEQYF
many	TRBV12-3/TRBV12-4	TRBD2	TRBJ2-1	TGTGCCAGCAGTGCTCCTAGCGGGGGGGCCTACAATGAGCAGTTCTTC	CASSAPSGGAYNEQFF
many	TRBV4-1	.	TRBJ2-7	TGCGCCAGCAGCCAAGTACCAGGGGAGGGCTCCTACGAGCAGTACTTC	CASSQVPGEGSYEQYF
many	TRBV7-2	TRBD2	TRBJ2-3	TGTGCCAGCAGCTTAGTTGGGACTAGCGGTAGCACAGATACGCAGTATTTT	CASSLVGTSGSTDTQYF
.	TRBV30	TRBD2	TRBJ2-1	TGTGCCTGGACTCGGGGGGGCTCCTACAATGAGCAGTTCTTC	CAWTRGGSYNEQFF
many	TRBV5-1	.	TRBJ2-5	TGCGCCAGCAGCTTGGTCGGGGGAGCTGTTCAAGAGACCCAGTACTTC	CASSLVGGAVQETQYF
few	TRBV7-3	.	TRBJ2-1	TGTGCCAGCAGCTTACGCGGGATAATGTCTGAGCAGTTCTTC	CASSLRGIMSEQFF
.	TRBV5-1	TRBD1	TRBJ1-2	TGCGCCAGCAGCTTGGGACAGGGAAGGAATGGCTACACCTTC	CASSLGQGRNGYTF
few	TRBV3-1	TRBD1	TRBJ1-4	TGTGCCAGCAGCCAAGATCGCCGGAGGGGGCGAGGTGAAAAACTGTTTTTT	CASSQDRRRGRGEKLFF
few	TRBV19	TRBD1	TRBJ2-2	TGTGCCAGTAAAAGGGACAGGGGAAGTACCGGGGAGCTGTTTTTT	CASKRDRGSTGELFF
many	TRBV19	TRBD1	TRBJ2-3	TGTGCCAGTAGTTTGCGGCCGGGACAGAACACAGATACGCAGTATTTT	CASSLRPGQNTDTQYF
.	TRBV2	.	TRBJ2-7	TGTGCCAGTGGCCGGGGACACTGCGAGCAGTACTTC	CASGRGHCEQYF
many	TRBV29-1	.	TRBJ2-7	TGCAGCGTTGGGGACACCTACTACGAGCAGTACTTC	CSVGDTYYEQYF
.	TRBV14	TRBD2	TRBJ2-3	TGTGCCAGCAGCCCCGGGGGGCTAGCGGGAGTCTTAAGGACAGATACGCAGTATTTT	CASSPGGLAGVLRTDTQYF
.	TRBV7-2	TRBD1	TRBJ2-5	TGTGCCAGCAGCTTAGATACAGGGGCCGGAGAGACCCAGTACTTC	CASSLDTGAGETQYF
.	TRBV12-3/TRBV12-4	TRBD2	TRBJ2-2	TGTGCCAGCAGTTGGACTAGCGGGGGGGCCGGCACCGGGGAGCTGTTTTTT	CASSWTSGGAGTGELFF
many	TRBV5-6	TRBD1	TRBJ2-1	TGTGCCAGCAGCTTGGAAGGGACAGTTTACAATGAGCAGTTCTTC	CASSLEGTVYNEQFF
few	TRBV7-2	TRBD2	TRBJ2-1	TGTGCCAGCAGCTACGGGACTAGCGGGAAGAATGAGCAGTTCTTC	CASSYGTSGKNEQFF
many	TRBV28	.	TRBJ1-3	TGTGCCAGCAGTTTCGGAAAGAACTCTGGAAACACCATATATTTT	CASSFGKNSGNTIYF
many	TRBV5-1	.	TRBJ2-2	TGCGCCAGCAGCGCGAGCTCCGGGACGCTCGGGGAGCTGTTTTTT	CASSASSGTLGELFF
.	TRBV5-4	TRBD1	TRBJ2-2	TGTGCCAGCAGCTTGGCGGCAGGGGGCAACACCGGGGAGCTGTTTTTT	CASSLAAGGNTGELFF
many	TRBV5-1	.	TRBJ1-1	TGCGCCAGCAGCGGATGGGGGGACCCCCCTTTTGTGGACACTGAAGCTTTCTTT	CASSGWGDPPFVDTEAFF
many	TRBV28	TRBD1	TRBJ2-1	TGTGCCAGCAGCCCCCATCGGGGGACAGGGGGGGAGTACAATGAGCAGTTCTTC	CASSPHRGTGGEYNEQFF
many	TRBV20-1	TRBD1	TRBJ2-7	TGCAGTGTCTTCCGGGACAGAGTATCCTACGAGCAGTACTTC	CSVFRDRVSYEQYF
many	TRBV20-1	.	TRBJ2-5	TGCAGTGCTAGGGACAGCCGGGGACGGGAGACCCAGTACTTC	CSARDSRGRETQYF
.	TRBV28	.	TRBJ1-5	TGTGCCAGCAGTACCGGGGGTACTCAGCCCCAGCATTTT	CASSTGGTQPQHF
many	TRBV5-1	.	TRBJ2-4	TGCGCCAGCAGCTTGTTCGACCCAAACATTCAGTACTTC	CASSLFDPNIQYF
many	TRBV7-2	TRBD1	TRBJ1-1	TGTGCCAGCAGCATTAGCGGGGACAGTAACACTGAAGCTTTCTTT	CASSISGDSNTEAFF
many	TRBV28	.	TRBJ1-3	TGTGCCAGCACCTCTGGAAACACCATATATTTT	CASTSGNTIYF
many	TRBV7-9	.	TRBJ2-1	TGTGCCAGCAGCTTAATTCTCGGCAGGGGACTCAACAATGAGCAGTTCTTC	CASSLILGRGLNNEQFF
few	TRBV19	.	TRBJ2-2	TGTGCCAGTAGTATTCGCAGGAAGGGCACCGGGGAGCTGTTTTTT	CASSIRRKGTGELFF
few	TRBV4-2	.	TRBJ2-7	TGTGCCAGCAGCCAAGATGGGGGTTACGAGCAGTACTTC	CASSQDGGYEQYF
many	TRBV5-6	TRBD2	TRBJ2-5	TGTGCCAGCAGCTTCACTAGCGGACCACAAGAGACCCAGTACTTC	CASSFTSGPQETQYF
many	TRBV29-1	.	TRBJ2-1	TGCAGCGTTGCTGGGGGGAGCTCCTACAATGAGCAGTTCTTC	CSVAGGSSYNEQFF
many	TRBV12-3/TRBV12-4	.	TRBJ2-7	TGTGCCAGCAGGCGGGACGGGGCCTACGAGCAGTACTTC	CASRRDGAYEQYF